These 7 T cell receptor beta chains came from one sample sequenced in a study of shared clonotypes between healthy human individuals. The table came from immunoSEQ multiplex PCR; TCRdb's copy has only in-frame clones and leaves some out. Among 950,000 to 1,300,000 clones listed, around 74% were seen once. What was sequenced was memory CD4+ T cells sorted from blood. The subset was: CD45RA-negative fraction. These receptor sequences come from a man aged 18 to 29 in good health.

The V and J genes are TRBV6-5 and TRBJ1-4; TRBD1 might be the D (5 bases). Germline assignment: CDR1 MNHEY and CDR2 SVGAGI. Trimming pared 5 bases from V and 8 bases from J, leaving 12 bases between. The length of the CDR3 is 13 residues. CDR3 nucleotide sequence: TGTGCCAGCAGTCGGGACCGGGGGGAAAAACTGTTTTTT. As protein: CASSRDRGEKLFF.

V gene TRBV14 combines with J gene TRBJ2-7, with TRBD1 identical over 8 bases. From germline, CDR1 is SGHDN and CDR2 FVKESK. The CDR3 has 15 residues. V lost 3 bases, J lost 1 base, and 5 bases stayed unmatched. The CDR3 reads CASSHRTGISYEQYF. In nucleotides, the CDR3 is TGTGCCAGCAGCCACCGGACAGGGATATCCTACGAGCAGTACTTC.

In this sample, this clone turned up once. The chain uses TRBV7-2 and TRBJ2-4; D may be TRBD2 (6 bases). In germline, CDR1 is SGHTA, CDR2 FQGNSA. V dropped 5 bases and J dropped 4 bases, with 9 bases sitting between them. The CDR3 is 13 amino acids. Here the CDR3 DNA reads TGTGCCAGCAGCCAGACTAGTAAAAACATTCAGTACTTC. Translating it yields CASSQTSKNIQYF.

This clone was picked up a small number of times. The chain employs TRBV19 and TRBJ1-2, with 10 bases lining up with TRBD1. CDR3 length equals 17 residues. The junction had 16 bases not matched to a gene; V was cut back by 9 bases and J by 3 bases. From germline, CDR1 is LNHDA and CDR2 SQIVND (reference sequence). The CDR3 DNA is TGTGCCAGCCGGGGGGGACCAACCGGACAGGGGGACTATGGCTACACCTTC. Amino acids: CASRGGPTGQGDYGYTF.

This chain connects TRBV4-3 to TRBJ2-5, with TRBD2 identical over 11 bases. The CDR3 consists of 14 residues. J lost 5 bases, V lost 5 bases, and 4 bases had no gene match. The V gene's germline CDR1 is LGHNA and CDR2 YSLEER. CDR3 residues: CASSYTSGSETQYF. The CDR3 DNA sequence: TGCGCCAGCAGCTATACTAGCGGGAGTGAGACCCAGTACTTC.

The V call is TRBV6-1, the J call TRBJ2-7; 9 bases are shared with TRBD2. Looked up from germline, CDR1 is MNHNS and CDR2 is SASEGT. The CDR3 covers 19 residues. V lost 4 bases, J lost 3 bases, and 19 bases stayed unmatched. CDR3 sequence reads: CASSVPSSGGSPGHYEQYF. CDR3 coding DNA: TGTGCCAGCAGTGTCCCCTCCAGCGGGGGGTCCCCTGGGCACTACGAGCAGTACTTC.

V usage is TRBV5-4 and J usage is TRBJ1-1, with D possibly matching TRBD1 (5 bases). Germline values: CDR1 SGHNT, CDR2 YYREEE (reference sequence). This CDR3 contains 14 residues. V lost 4 bases, J lost 1 base, and 11 bases lay in between. The DNA of the CDR3 is TGTGCCAGCAGCCTTACAGGACAGAACACTGAAGCTTTCTTT. The encoded protein is CASSLTGQNTEAFF.